This entry lists 31 T cell receptor beta chains sequenced from one sample in a study of hypomethylating agent response in myelodysplastic syndrome. The protocol was immunoSEQ multiplex PCR, while the TCRdb copy is restricted to in-frame clones and leaves out a portion. Altogether 5,500 to 7,500 clones are present, approximately 82% being singletons, with the ten largest covering around 9.6%. The sample was bone marrow, taken before or after starting hypomethylating agent treatment for myelodysplastic syndrome (not recorded which). The origin of the receptors is a human donor with myelodysplastic syndrome.

This clone was counted a single time. The V gene is TRBV9, the J gene TRBJ1-6; D possibly corresponds to TRBD1 (5 bases). CDR1 SGDLS and CDR2 YYNGEE come from the germline V gene. This CDR3 is built from 15 residues. The V and J ends lost 3 bases and 5 bases respectively, with 12 bases between them. Here the CDR3 DNA reads TGTGCCAGCAGCGACCGGGGCATCGATAATTCACCCCTCCACTTT. Translated: CASSDRGIDNSPLHF.

The CDR3 spells CASSLETGRHQPQHF. CDR3 coding DNA: TGTGCCAGCAGCTTGGAAACAGGGAGGCATCAGCCCCAGCATTTT. This chain connects TRBV5-5 to TRBJ1-5, with D possibly TRBD1 on 6 matching bases. In germline, CDR1 is SGHKS, CDR2 YYEKEE (reference sequence). Trimming removed 0 bases from V and 5 bases from J, with 12 bases in between. The CDR3 contains 15 residues.

The chain combines TRBV7-8 with TRBJ1-1, with unresolved D. CDR1 SGHVS and CDR2 FQNEAQ come from the germline V gene. V dropped 1 base and J dropped 11 bases, with 8 bases sitting between them. The CDR3 extends over 11 amino acids. The CDR3 loop reads CASSLEGSAFF. In nucleotides, the CDR3 is TGTGCCAGCAGCTTAGAGGGTAGTGCTTTCTTT.

The chain uses TRBV5-4 and TRBJ2-5, with 11 positions matching TRBD2. The end of the DNA aligns better with TRBJ2-7, so the J call may be wrong. Germline V CDR1 and CDR2: SGHNT, YYREEE (reference sequence). The CDR3 totals 14 residues. The CDR3 spells CASSDPTSGNEQYF. CDR3 bases: TGTGCCAGCAGCGACCCGACTAGCGGGAACGAGCAGTACTTC.

The chain recombines TRBV6-5 with TRBJ1-2; D gene unclear. The V gene lost 6 bases and the J gene lost 1 base, with 15 bases spanning the gap. Germline V lookup: CDR1 MNHEY, CDR2 SVGAGI. The CDR3 runs to 15 residues. The CDR3 region is CASRNPWGYNYGYTF. The CDR3 coding sequence is TGTGCCAGCAGGAACCCCTGGGGTTATAACTATGGCTACACCTTC.

The gene calls are TRBV7-9 and TRBJ2-1; 7 positions match TRBD1. This CDR3 is built from 14 residues. V shed 4 bases, J shed 4 bases, and the junction held 4 bases outside the gene matches. The germline V gene encodes CDR1 SEHNR and CDR2 FQNEAQ (reference sequence). CDR3 sequence (DNA): TGTGCCAGCAGCTCGGGACAGAAATACAATGAGCAGTTCTTC. Its translation: CASSSGQKYNEQFF.

This sequence joins TRBV30 and TRBJ2-1, with D possibly TRBD1 on 5 matching bases. Germline CDR1 GTSNPN, CDR2 SVGIG (reference sequence). The V and J ends lost 2 bases and 6 bases respectively, with 14 bases between them. The CDR3 spans 14 residues. CDR3 sequence (DNA): TGTGCCTGGAGTCTCAGGGTGGGGATCAATGAGCAGTTCTTC. Protein sequence: CAWSLRVGINEQFF.

The chain couples TRBV6-6 to TRBJ2-2; D is possibly TRBD2 (6 bases). The CDR3 is made up of 14 amino acids. V lost 7 bases and J lost 5, with 14 bases in between. Germline V gene lookup returns CDR1 MNHNY and CDR2 SVGAGI (reference sequence). For the CDR3, the DNA is TGTGCCAGCAACCCAAGGGGAGGTACCGGGGAGCTGTTTTTT. It specifies CASNPRGGTGELFF.

The J gene is TRBJ2-3, the V gene TRBV15, with a tentative D call TRBD1 (6 bases). The CDR3 has 16 amino acids. Deletions cut 1 base from V and 1 base from J, with 12 bases between. Looked up from germline, CDR1 is LNHNV and CDR2 is YYDKDF (reference sequence). CDR3 in amino acids: CATSRVKTGGTDTQYF. The CDR3 region has the DNA TGTGCCACCAGCAGAGTGAAGACAGGAGGCACAGATACGCAGTATTTT.

J is TRBJ2-7 and V is TRBV5-1, with TRBD1 matching 8 bases. J lost 7 bases, V lost 4 bases, and 13 bases had no gene match. This CDR3 is built from 15 residues. CDR1 is SGHRS, CDR2 YFSETQ, per germline. For the CDR3, the DNA is TGCGCCAGCAGCAATCCGGACAGGGCCGCTGGGGAGCAGTACTTC. The encoded protein is CASSNPDRAAGEQYF.

CDR3 nucleotides: TGCGCCAGCAGCTCTGGACAGGGGGGCCAATACGAGCAGTACGTC. Translated: CASSSGQGGQYEQYV. The chain couples TRBV5-1 to TRBJ2-7; 10 nucleotides align to TRBD1. CDR1 and CDR2 from the germline V gene are SGHRS and YFSETQ. This CDR3 comprises 15 residues. The V gene end was trimmed by 3 bases and the J gene end by 4 bases; junction bases not matched to a gene: 7.

The chain couples TRBV9 to TRBJ2-3; D may be TRBD1 (6 bases). The germline V gene encodes CDR1 SGDLS and CDR2 YYNGEE. CDR3 length: 14 amino acids. Deletions cut 4 bases from V and 3 bases from J, with 12 bases between. CDR3 loop: CASSSNRVTDTQYF. The CDR3 nucleotides read TGTGCCAGCAGCTCCAACAGGGTAACAGATACGCAGTATTTT.

To note about this clone: An end of the junction differs from the germline gene, which may be a read error. The J gene is TRBJ2-1, the V gene TRBV4-1; TRBD2 is a possible D gene (6 bases). Germline CDR1 reads MGHRA; CDR2 reads YSYEKL. The CDR3 totals 16 residues. This CDR3 is CASSQESGFQYNEQFF. The CDR3 DNA sequence: TGTGCCAGCAGCCAAGAGAGCGGGTTCCAGTACAATGAGCAGTTCTTC.

The genes are TRBV2 and TRBJ1-5; no clear D. V gave up 7 bases and J gave up 4 bases, with 11 bases separating them. CDR3 length: 13 amino acids. Germline V gene sequence: CDR1 SNHLY, CDR2 FYNNEI. The CDR3 protein is CASTLRFNQPQHF. CDR3 DNA sequence: TGTGCCAGCACTCTAAGGTTTAATCAGCCCCAGCATTTT.

The V gene is TRBV2, the J gene TRBJ1-1; 7 bases line up with TRBD1. This CDR3 has 13 amino acids. The V and J ends lost 8 bases and 5 bases, in that order; junction bases with no gene match: 8. Germline CDR1 reads SNHLY; CDR2 reads FYNNEI. CDR3 region: CASRDRRWTEAFF. CDR3 in DNA: TGTGCCAGCCGGGACAGAAGGTGGACTGAAGCTTTCTTT.

The chain joins TRBV6-1 to TRBJ1-2, with D uncertain. With 1 base removed from V and 2 bases from J, the gap between germline ends came to 11 bases. CDR3 length equals 15 residues. Germline values: CDR1 MNHNS, CDR2 SASEGT. The CDR3 loop is CASSEDLGTNYGYTF. Here the CDR3 DNA reads TGTGCCAGCAGTGAAGATTTAGGAACCAACTATGGCTACACCTTC.

J is TRBJ2-7 and V is TRBV19, with 9 bases that match TRBD1. Germline CDR1 LNHDA, CDR2 SQIVND (reference sequence). Trimming at V came to 5 bases and at J to 5 bases, leaving 4 bases not matched to a gene. CDR3 length equals 13 residues. CDR3 sequence reads: CASSADRGNEQYV. For the CDR3, the DNA is TGTGCCAGTAGTGCGGACAGGGGAAACGAGCAGTACGTC.

The genes are TRBV7-2 and TRBJ2-1; D may be TRBD1 (6 bases). Trimming pared 3 bases from V and 6 bases from J, leaving 6 bases between. The length of the CDR3 is 12 residues. Germline CDR1 SGHTA, CDR2 FQGNSA. CDR3 amino acids: CASSFRGNEQFF. In nucleotides, the CDR3 is TGTGCCAGCAGCTTCAGGGGCAATGAGCAGTTCTTC. The whole variable domain, filled in from reference TRBV7-2 and TRBJ2-1, reads GAGVSQSPSNKVTEKGKDVELRCDPISGHTALYWYRQSLGQGLEFLIYFQGNSAPDKSGLPSDRFSAERTGGSVSTLTIQRTQQEDSAVYLCASSFRGNEQFFGPGTRLTVL.

This rearrangement joins TRBV27 to TRBJ2-6; 10 nucleotides align to TRBD1. Trimming took 6 bases from V and 1 from J; bases not matched to a gene: 9. The CDR3 length is 18 residues. Germline V lookup: CDR1 MNHEY, CDR2 SMNVEV (reference sequence). CDR3 sequence reads: CASSRSGTGASGANVLTF. The DNA of the CDR3 is TGTGCCAGCAGCCGATCCGGGACAGGGGCATCTGGGGCCAACGTCCTGACTTTC.

Here the CDR3 DNA reads TGTGCCAGCCGTCGGGGGGCCGGTGAAAAACTGTTTTTT. It specifies CASRRGAGEKLFF. The V call is TRBV11-2, the J call TRBJ1-4; the D gene is possibly TRBD1 (6 bases). V was clipped by 8 bases and J by 7 bases, with 14 bases between them. Germline V lookup: CDR1 SGHAT, CDR2 FQNNGV. The CDR3 loop spans 13 amino acids.

The chain uses TRBV27 and TRBJ2-3; no firm D call. Germline V gene sequence: CDR1 MNHEY, CDR2 SMNVEV (reference sequence). Trimming left V 4 bases short and J 5 bases short, with 10 bases between. CDR3 size: 13 residues. The CDR3 DNA follows: TGTGCCAGCAGTTCGGTCCCGCGAGATACGCAGTATTTT. Its translation: CASSSVPRDTQYF.

This chain joins TRBV11-3 and TRBJ2-3; D gene uncertain. V lost 9 bases and J 3 bases, leaving 7 bases between the germline ends. CDR1 SGHNT and CDR2 YENEEA come from the germline V gene. This CDR3 region has 11 residues. The CDR3 protein is CASKRTDTQYF. DNA for the CDR3: TGTGCCAGTAAAAGAACAGATACGCAGTATTTT.

This sequence joins TRBV19 and TRBJ1-2; 7 bases are a match to TRBD1. Germline CDR1 reads LNHDA; CDR2 reads SQIVND (reference sequence). J was trimmed by 4 bases and V by 4 bases; bases with no gene match: 6. The CDR3 extends over 14 amino acids. This CDR3 is CASSTVGQVYGYTF. CDR3 nucleotides: TGTGCCAGTAGTACGGTCGGACAGGTCTATGGCTACACCTTC.

The V and J genes are TRBV2 and TRBJ2-3; D remains ambiguous. Trimming left V 8 bases short and J 2 bases short, with 17 bases between. The CDR3 totals 15 residues. Germline V gene data show CDR1 as SNHLY and CDR2 as FYNNEI. The CDR3 sequence: CASRQSVSPTDTQYF. The CDR3 DNA reads TGTGCCAGCCGACAAAGCGTATCCCCCACAGATACGCAGTATTTT.

The rearrangement links TRBV30 to TRBJ2-7, with TRBD2 as a possible D gene (6 bases). Germline V gene lookup returns CDR1 GTSNPN and CDR2 SVGIG (reference sequence). V was trimmed by 4 bases and J by 0 bases, leaving 10 bases between them. This CDR3 has 13 residues. In DNA, the CDR3 is TGTGCCTGGACCCGGGGGACCTCCTACGAGCAGTACTTC. Protein: CAWTRGTSYEQYF.

The chain carries TRBV5-1 and TRBJ2-5; TRBD1 matches at 8 bases. The CDR3 length is 15 residues. With V trimmed by 4 bases and J by 1 base, 6 bases remained unmatched. Germline V gene sequence: CDR1 SGHRS, CDR2 YFSETQ. CDR3 loop: CASSDRTGTQETQYF. The DNA of the CDR3 is TGCGCCAGCAGCGACCGGACAGGGACCCAAGAGACCCAGTACTTC.

This clone has just a few counts. V and J are TRBV19 and TRBJ2-4; possibly TRBD2 for D (5 bases). Germline values: CDR1 LNHDA, CDR2 SQIVND (reference sequence). This CDR3 has 16 residues. Between the trimmed V and J ends, which lost 2 bases and 2 bases, there was a span of 13 bases. The CDR3 protein is CASSIPLTRTKNIQYF. CDR3 DNA: TGTGCCAGTAGTATACCCCTTACTAGGACCAAAAACATTCAGTACTTC.

V and J are TRBV5-6 and TRBJ1-2; D is undetermined. Trimming cost V 0 bases and J 6 bases, with 12 bases left between them. The CDR3 spans 14 residues. Germline assignment: CDR1 SGHDT and CDR2 YYEEEE. This CDR3 reads CASSLDRRYHGYTF. The CDR3 coding sequence is TGTGCCAGCAGCTTGGATCGGAGATATCATGGCTACACCTTC.

This rearrangement joins TRBV9 to TRBJ1-2, with D possibly being TRBD1 (5 bases). The germline V and J ends were trimmed by 0 bases and 8 bases, with 17 bases remaining between them. The germline CDR1 and CDR2 sequences are SGDLS and YYNGEE. The CDR3 length is 15 residues. For the CDR3, the DNA is TGTGCCAGCAGCGTAGTTGAAAGGGGATTGGGAGGCTACACCTTC. As protein: CASSVVERGLGGYTF.

The rearrangement joins TRBV30 to TRBJ1-3; D remains ambiguous. Germline V CDR1 and CDR2: GTSNPN, SVGIG (reference sequence). The V and J ends lost 8 bases and 0 bases respectively, with 14 bases between them. The CDR3 consists of 14 residues. The CDR3 bases are TGTGCCCACCTCGGCCACAACTCTGGAAACACCATATATTTT. Amino acids: CAHLGHNSGNTIYF.

The chain combines TRBV5-1 with TRBJ2-2, with 11 bases lining up with TRBD2. Germline loops: CDR1 SGHRS, CDR2 YFSETQ. The CDR3 length is 15 residues. The J segment lost 1 base and the V segment lost 5 bases, leaving 1 base of the junction unmatched. This CDR3 is CASRLAGGNTGELFF. CDR3 sequence (DNA): TGCGCCAGCAGGCTAGCGGGAGGGAACACCGGGGAGCTGTTTTTT.